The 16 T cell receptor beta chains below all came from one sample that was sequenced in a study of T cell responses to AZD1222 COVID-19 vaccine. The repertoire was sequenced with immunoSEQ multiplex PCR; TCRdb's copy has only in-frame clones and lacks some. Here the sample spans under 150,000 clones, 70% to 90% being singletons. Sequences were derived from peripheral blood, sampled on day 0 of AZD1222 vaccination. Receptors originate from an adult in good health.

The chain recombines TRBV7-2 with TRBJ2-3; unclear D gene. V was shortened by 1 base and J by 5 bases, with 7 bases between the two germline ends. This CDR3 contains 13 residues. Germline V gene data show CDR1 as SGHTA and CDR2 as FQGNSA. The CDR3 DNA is TGTGCCAGCAGCTTAGTGACGCAAGATACGCAGTATTTT. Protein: CASSLVTQDTQYF. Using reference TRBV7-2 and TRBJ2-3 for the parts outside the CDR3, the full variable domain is GAGVSQSPSNKVTEKGKDVELRCDPISGHTALYWYRQSLGQGLEFLIYFQGNSAPDKSGLPSDRFSAERTGGSVSTLTIQRTQQEDSAVYLCASSLVTQDTQYFGPGTRLTVL.

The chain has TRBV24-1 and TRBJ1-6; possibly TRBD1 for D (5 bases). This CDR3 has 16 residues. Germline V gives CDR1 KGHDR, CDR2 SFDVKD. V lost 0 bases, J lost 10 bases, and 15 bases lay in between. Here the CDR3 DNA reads TGTGCCACCAGTGATTTGGCGCAGGGAAGGGAATCACCCCTCCACTTT. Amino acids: CATSDLAQGRESPLHF.

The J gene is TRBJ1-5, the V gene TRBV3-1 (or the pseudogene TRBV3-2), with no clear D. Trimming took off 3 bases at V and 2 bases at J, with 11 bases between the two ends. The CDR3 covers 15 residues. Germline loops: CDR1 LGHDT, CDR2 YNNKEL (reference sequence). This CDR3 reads CASSQDLRGNQPQHF. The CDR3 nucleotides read TGTGCCAGCAGCCAGGACCTTCGGGGCAATCAGCCCCAGCATTTT.

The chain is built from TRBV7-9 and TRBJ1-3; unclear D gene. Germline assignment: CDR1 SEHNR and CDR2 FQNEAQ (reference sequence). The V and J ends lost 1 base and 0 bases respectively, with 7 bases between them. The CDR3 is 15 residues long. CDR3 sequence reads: CASSLDGSSGNTIYF. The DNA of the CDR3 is TGTGCCAGCAGCTTAGACGGGAGCTCTGGAAACACCATATATTTT.

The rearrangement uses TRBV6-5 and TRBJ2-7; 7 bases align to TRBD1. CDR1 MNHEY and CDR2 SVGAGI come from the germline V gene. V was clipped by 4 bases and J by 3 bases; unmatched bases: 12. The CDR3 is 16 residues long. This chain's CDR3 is CASSSGQTGLVYEQYF. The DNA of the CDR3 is TGTGCCAGCAGTTCGGGACAGACAGGGTTGGTCTACGAGCAGTACTTC.

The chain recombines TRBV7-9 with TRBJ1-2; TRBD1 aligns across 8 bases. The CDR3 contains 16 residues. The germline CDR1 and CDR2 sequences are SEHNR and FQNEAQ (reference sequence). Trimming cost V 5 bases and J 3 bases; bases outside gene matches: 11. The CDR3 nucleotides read TGTGCCAGCAGCAAAGGGACAGGTGTTCTCCACTATGGCTACACCTTC. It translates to CASSKGTGVLHYGYTF.

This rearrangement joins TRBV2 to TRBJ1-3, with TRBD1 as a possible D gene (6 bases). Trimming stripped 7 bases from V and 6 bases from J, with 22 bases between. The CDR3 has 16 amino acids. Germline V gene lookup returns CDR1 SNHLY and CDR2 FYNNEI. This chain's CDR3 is CASNFSPDRKKNTIYF. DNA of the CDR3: TGTGCCAGCAATTTCTCCCCCGACAGGAAAAAAAACACCATATATTTT.

The CDR3 DNA follows: TGTGCCAGCACACACGGACAGGGTATCGGCTACACCTTC. Amino acids: CASTHGQGIGYTF. The rearrangement joins TRBV6-5 to TRBJ1-2; TRBD1 matches 8 bases. The CDR3 length is 13 residues. V was pared by 7 bases and J by 8 bases, with 9 bases of the junction left unmatched. Looked up from germline, CDR1 is MNHEY and CDR2 is SVGAGI.

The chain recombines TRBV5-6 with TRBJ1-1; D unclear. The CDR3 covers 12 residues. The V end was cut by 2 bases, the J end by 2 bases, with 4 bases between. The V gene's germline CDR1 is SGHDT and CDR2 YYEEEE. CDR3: CASSFYNTEAFF. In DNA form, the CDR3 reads TGTGCCAGCAGCTTCTACAACACTGAAGCTTTCTTT. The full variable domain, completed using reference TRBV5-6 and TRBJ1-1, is DAGVTQSPTHLIKTRGQQVTLRCSPKSGHDTVSWYQQALGQGPQFIFQYYEEEERQRGNFPDRFSGHQFPNYSSELNVNALLLGDSALYLCASSFYNTEAFFGQGTRLTVV.

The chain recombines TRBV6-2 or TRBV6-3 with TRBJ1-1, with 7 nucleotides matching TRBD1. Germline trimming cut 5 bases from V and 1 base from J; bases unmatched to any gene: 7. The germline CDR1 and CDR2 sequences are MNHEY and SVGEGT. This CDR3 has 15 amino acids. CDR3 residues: CASSVPGQSNTEAFF. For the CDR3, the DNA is TGTGCCAGCAGTGTTCCGGGACAGTCGAACACTGAAGCTTTCTTT.

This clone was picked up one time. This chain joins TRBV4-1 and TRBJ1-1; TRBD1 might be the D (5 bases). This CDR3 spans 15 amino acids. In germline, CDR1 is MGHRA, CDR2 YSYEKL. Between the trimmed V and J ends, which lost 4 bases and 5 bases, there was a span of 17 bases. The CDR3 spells CASSPSPIEGTEAFF. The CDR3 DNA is TGCGCCAGCAGCCCATCCCCGATAGAGGGGACTGAAGCTTTCTTT.

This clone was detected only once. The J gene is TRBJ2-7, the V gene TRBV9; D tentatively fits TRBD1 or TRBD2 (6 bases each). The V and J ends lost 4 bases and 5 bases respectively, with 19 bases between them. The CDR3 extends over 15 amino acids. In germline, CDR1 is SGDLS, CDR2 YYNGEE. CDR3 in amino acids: CASSSRGASGDEQYF. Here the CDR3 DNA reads TGTGCCAGCAGCTCAAGGGGGGCATCGGGAGACGAGCAGTACTTC.

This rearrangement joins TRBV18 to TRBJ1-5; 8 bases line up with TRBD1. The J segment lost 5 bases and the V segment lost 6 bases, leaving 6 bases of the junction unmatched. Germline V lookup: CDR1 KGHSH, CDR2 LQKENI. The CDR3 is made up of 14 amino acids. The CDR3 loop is CASSYGQGDQPQHF. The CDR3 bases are TGTGCCAGCTCGTATGGACAGGGCGATCAGCCCCAGCATTTT.

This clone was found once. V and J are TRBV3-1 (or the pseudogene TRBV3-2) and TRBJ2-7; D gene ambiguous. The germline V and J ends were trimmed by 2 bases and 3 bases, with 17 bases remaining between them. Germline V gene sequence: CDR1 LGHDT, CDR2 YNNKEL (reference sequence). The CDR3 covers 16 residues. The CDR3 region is CASSQPWPEKYYEQYF. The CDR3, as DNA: TGTGCCAGCAGCCAACCCTGGCCCGAAAAATACTACGAGCAGTACTTC.

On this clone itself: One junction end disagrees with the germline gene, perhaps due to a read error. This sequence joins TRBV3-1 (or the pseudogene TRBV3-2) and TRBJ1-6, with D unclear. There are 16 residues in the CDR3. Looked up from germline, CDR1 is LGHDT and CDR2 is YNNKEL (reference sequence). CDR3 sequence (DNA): TGTGCCAGCAGCGAAGAGCGCACCGAGAATAATTCACCCCTCCACTTT. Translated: CASSEERTENNSPLHF.

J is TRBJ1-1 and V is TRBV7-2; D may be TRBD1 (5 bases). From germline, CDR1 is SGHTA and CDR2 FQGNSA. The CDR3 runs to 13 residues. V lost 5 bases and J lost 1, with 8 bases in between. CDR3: CASSMGPNTEAFF. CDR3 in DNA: TGTGCCAGCAGCATGGGGCCGAACACTGAAGCTTTCTTT.